The text below deals with one T cell receptor beta chain. This entry is derived from a study of blood T cell repertoires in COVID-19. Repertoires were generated with immunoSEQ multiplex PCR, while TCRdb's copy carries only in-frame clones and drops some. Among under 150,000 clones listed, less than 90% were seen once. Cohorts were based on clinical histories the participants reported. This CDR3 spans 17 amino acids. V lost 0 bases and J lost 4; bases outside the gene matches: 7. The germline gives CDR1 PRHDT, CDR2 FYEKMQ (reference sequence). The specimen was PBMCs or T cells enriched from blood (not recorded which). The chain combines TRBV13 with TRBJ1-3, with TRBD1 matching 9 bases. The source of this sequence is a woman aged 50 to 60 who had been exposed to COVID-19. The chain's CDR3 is CASSLGPGTGSGNTIYF. The CDR3 nucleotides read TGTGCCAGCAGCTTAGGTCCGGGGACAGGGAGCGGAAACACCATATATTTT.